These T cell receptor beta chains were read from a single sample in a study of cytomegalovirus exposure and HLA in healthy donors. Some clones are missing from TCRdb's copy, which holds only in-frame ones; the method was immunoSEQ multiplex PCR. Reported are around 140,000 clones; the ten largest clones contain about 2.2%. Sample: PBMCs. The receptor set was obtained from a woman under 30 in good health and CMV-seronegative. Each CDR3 is given with its conserved first and last residue. The D gene is left open where the match is weak.

>TRBJ1-3|15|.|TRBV9
CASSVQGLSGNTIYF
TGTGCCAGCAGCGTACAGGGTCTATCTGGAAACACCATATATTTT
>TRBJ2-7|15|TRBD2|TRBV4-1
CASSQPGLAAYEQYF
TGCGCCAGCAGCCAACCGGGACTAGCGGCCTACGAGCAGTACTTC
>TRBJ2-3|13|.|TRBV18
CASSPSWTDTQYF
TGTGCCAGCTCACCAAGCTGGACAGATACGCAGTATTTT
>TRBJ2-3|16|TRBD2|TRBV6-4
CASSDSRLAGVGAQYF
TGTGCCAGCAGTGACTCCCGACTAGCGGGTGTTGGGGCGCAGTATTTT
>TRBJ2-3|16|TRBD2|TRBV7-9
CASSLGSGGYTDTQYF
TGTGCCAGCAGTCTAGGGAGCGGGGGATACACAGATACGCAGTATTTT
>TRBJ1-3|14|.|TRBV18
CASSPLRGGNTIYF
TGTGCCAGCTCACCCCTCAGGGGCGGAAACACCATATATTTT
>TRBJ2-1|18|TRBD1|TRBV10-1
CASSESLWTGGAYNEQFF
TGCGCCAGCAGTGAGTCCTTATGGACAGGGGGGGCCTACAATGAGCAGTTCTTC
>TRBJ1-2|13|.|TRBV27
CASSLLGGYGYTF
TGTGCCAGCAGTCTCCTGGGGGGATATGGCTACACCTTC
>TRBJ2-2|15|.|TRBV7-2
CASRKDAGGTGELFF
TGTGCCAGCCGGAAAGATGCTGGAGGGACCGGGGAGCTGTTTTTT
>TRBJ2-1|16|TRBD2|TRBV9
CASSVGEGLAANEQFF
TGTGCCAGCAGCGTAGGGGAGGGACTAGCTGCCAATGAGCAGTTCTTC
>TRBJ2-3|16|TRBD2|TRBV18
CASSPSTSGGTDTQYF
TGTGCCAGCTCACCCTCGACTAGCGGGGGCACAGATACGCAGTATTTT
>TRBJ2-1|17|TRBD2|TRBV5-4
CASSRGLAGAVENEQFF
TGTGCCAGCAGCCGGGGACTAGCGGGAGCAGTTGAGAATGAGCAGTTCTTC
>TRBJ2-1|10|.|TRBV25-1
CASQANEQFF
TGTGCCAGTCAGGCCAATGAGCAGTTCTTC
>TRBJ1-6|15|TRBD1|TRBV11-3
CASSLEQGANSPLHF
TGTGCCAGCAGCTTAGAACAGGGGGCAAATTCACCCCTCCACTTT
>TRBJ2-7|16|TRBD2|TRBV6-6
CASSDQGLAGDYEQYF
TGTGCCAGCAGCGATCAAGGACTAGCGGGGGACTACGAGCAGTACTTC
>TRBJ2-5|19|TRBD2|TRBV11-1
CASSREPKRESLIQETQYF
TGTGCCAGCAGCAGAGAACCAAAGCGGGAATCCCTAATCCAAGAGACCCAGTACTTC
>TRBJ2-2|15|TRBD2|TRBV7-2
CASSWTSGNTGELFF
TGTGCCAGCAGCTGGACTAGCGGGAACACCGGGGAGCTGTTTTTT
>TRBJ2-6|17|TRBD2|TRBV4-3
CASSASGTASGANVLTF
TGCGCCAGCAGTGCTAGCGGGACTGCCTCTGGGGCCAACGTCCTGACTTTC
>TRBJ2-4|18|.|TRBV5-4
CASSWGTTGPLAKNIQYF
TGTGCCAGCAGCTGGGGGACAACAGGACCCCTGGCCAAAAACATTCAGTACTTC
>TRBJ1-2|15|.|TRBV14
CASSQARGSNYGYTF
TGTGCCAGCAGCCAAGCACGGGGGTCCAACTATGGCTACACCTTC
>TRBJ2-1|11|.|TRBV7-2
CASSPINEQFF
TGTGCCAGCAGCCCCATCAATGAGCAGTTCTTC
>TRBJ2-1|17|TRBD2|TRBV18
CASSPRGLAGAYNEQFF
TGTGCCAGCTCACCGCGTGGACTAGCGGGAGCCTACAATGAGCAGTTCTTC
>TRBJ2-2|15|.|TRBV6-5
CASSSLGANTGELFF
TGTGCCAGCAGTTCGCTAGGTGCGAACACCGGGGAGCTGTTTTTT
>TRBJ1-1|16|.|TRBV7-9
CASSLGMGAPNTEAFF
TGTGCCAGCAGCTTAGGCATGGGGGCCCCGAACACTGAAGCTTTCTTT
>TRBJ1-5|15|.|TRBV6-4
CARPPLGAANQPQHF
TGTGCCAGACCACCGCTGGGAGCCGCCAATCAGCCCCAGCATTTT
>TRBJ1-5|14|.|TRBV18
CASSPDSPRGPQHF
TGTGCCAGCTCACCGGACAGTCCAAGAGGTCCCCAGCATTTT
>TRBJ2-3|14|.|TRBV4-3
CASSQDSSGDTQYF
TGCGCCAGCAGCCAAGATAGCTCCGGGGATACGCAGTATTTT
>TRBJ1-1|13|TRBD1|TRBV11-3
CASSSGTGSEAFF
TGTGCCAGCAGTTCCGGGACAGGGAGTGAAGCTTTCTTT
>TRBJ2-1|19|TRBD2|TRBV27
CASSTLDPRGRWAYNEQFF
TGTGCCAGCAGTACCTTAGACCCCCGCGGGAGGTGGGCCTACAATGAGCAGTTCTTC
>TRBJ2-5|13|.|TRBV29-1
CSVERGREETQYF
TGCAGCGTCGAACGGGGCCGGGAGGAGACCCAGTACTTC
>TRBJ2-1|12|.|TRBV6-1
CASSEFESEQFF
TGTGCCAGCAGTGAATTCGAGAGTGAGCAGTTCTTC
>TRBJ1-1|15|.|TRBV11-1
CASSTTGLPRTEAFF
TGTGCCAGCAGCACCACGGGACTGCCTAGAACTGAAGCTTTCTTT
>TRBJ1-2|17|.|TRBV9
CASSASPSRQLSDGYTF
TGTGCCAGCAGCGCCTCCCCATCACGACAATTGTCTGATGGCTACACCTTC
>TRBJ1-2|14|.|TRBV7-9
CASSLAPKLYGYTF
TGTGCCAGCAGCTTAGCTCCGAAGCTCTATGGCTACACCTTC
>TRBJ2-2|16|.|TRBV7-3
CASSPGGASNTGELFF
TGTGCCAGCAGCCCAGGCGGGGCCTCGAACACCGGGGAGCTGTTTTTT
>TRBJ2-1|16|TRBD2|TRBV11-2
CASSSTTSGKAAEQFF
TGTGCCAGCAGCTCAACGACTAGCGGGAAGGCCGCTGAGCAGTTCTTC
>TRBJ2-2|14|.|TRBV30
CAWSKGWDTGELFF
TGTGCCTGGAGTAAGGGGTGGGACACCGGGGAGCTGTTTTTT
>TRBJ1-2|13|.|TRBV6-5
CASSYNLNYGYTF
TGTGCCAGCAGTTACAACTTAAACTATGGCTACACCTTC
>TRBJ2-1|16|.|TRBV4-1
CASSQWRVFSYNEQFF
TGCGCCAGCAGCCAATGGCGGGTCTTCTCCTACAATGAGCAGTTCTTC
>TRBJ2-3|14|.|TRBV11-3
CASSLGGVRDTQYF
TGTGCCAGCAGCCTCGGGGGAGTCAGGGATACGCAGTATTTT
>TRBJ1-1|13|.|TRBV19
CASSQVGGTEAFF
TGTGCCAGTAGTCAAGTCGGGGGCACTGAAGCTTTCTTT
>TRBJ2-3|15|.|TRBV7-2
CASSSEYLRTDTQYF
TGTGCCAGCAGCTCGGAGTACCTTAGGACAGATACGCAGTATTTT
>TRBJ1-5|16|TRBD1|TRBV28
CASSLLPRQGGQPQHF
TGTGCCAGCAGCTTACTCCCCAGACAGGGAGGTCAGCCCCAGCATTTT
>TRBJ2-2|11|.|TRBV10-2
CASSDTGELFF
TGCGCCAGCAGCGACACCGGGGAGCTGTTTTTT
>TRBJ2-3|16|TRBD2|TRBV7-8
CASSLAGGPSTDTQYF
TGTGCCAGCAGCTTAGCGGGAGGGCCTAGCACAGATACGCAGTATTTT